The TCR beta chain under discussion was sequenced for a study of CD8 T cells in Susac syndrome. The CDR3 runs to 13 residues. V lost 4 bases to trimming and J lost 1 base, with 8 bases between them. Germline V CDR1 and CDR2: SGHDN, FVKESK. This clonotype has more than one count but fewer than ten. Negative isolation was used for CD8+ and CD4+ T cells, and FACS enrichment was applied to TEMRA cells. Random hexamers served to reverse transcribe roughly 0.45 to 1 ug RNA. TCRdb reanalysed the immunoSEQ multiplex PCR reads using MiXCR and keeps one entry per CDR3 protein. The sample holds approximately 200,000 distinct CDR3 sequences, around 93% seen once.

This receptor was obtained from a human donor with multiple sclerosis. The sequenced material came from CD4+ T cells from PBMCs. J is TRBJ2-7 and V is TRBV14; D may be TRBD2 (5 bases). DNA for the CDR3: TGTGCCAGCAGCCCCGGGGTGTCCTACGAGCAGTACTTC. Translating it yields CASSPGVSYEQYF.